A single sample gave rise to the 28 T cell receptor beta chains below, sequenced in a study of circulating CD8 cells and anti-PD-1 response in melanoma. TCR libraries were prepared from roughly 15 ng of total RNA with the QIAseq Immune Repertoire TCR panel. Via MiXCR, TCRdb re-called the reads, giving one row per CDR3 protein. The sample includes fewer than 1,500 distinct CDR3 sequences, about 10% seen only once; the top ten take approximately 14%. Sorting of live CD3+CD8+TCRalphabeta+ cells by PD-1 and/or TIGIT gave four subsets. This material consisted of CD8+ T cells from PBMCs, taken at baseline or after one month of anti-PD-1 therapy (not recorded which). The receptors were gathered from a human donor with melanoma.

J is TRBJ2-7 and V is TRBV30; tentative D call: TRBD1 (5 bases). Germline CDR1 GTSNPN, CDR2 SVGIG (reference sequence). This CDR3 region has 13 residues. Trimming pared 2 bases from V and 3 bases from J, leaving 11 bases between. CDR3 DNA sequence: TGTGCCTGGAGTAAGGGGAACGGCTACGAGCAGTACTTC. This encodes CAWSKGNGYEQYF. The full variable domain, rest sourced from reference TRBV30 and TRBJ2-7, is SQTIHQWPATLVQPVGSPLSLECTVEGTSNPNLYWYRQAAGRGLQLLFYSVGIGQISSEVPQNLSASRPQDRQFILSSKKLLLSDSGFYLCAWSKGNGYEQYFGPGTRLTVT.

In its sample, this clonotype is medium-sized. The gene calls are TRBV9 and TRBJ2-1; D gene unclear. Germline CDR1 is SGDLS and CDR2 is YYNGEE. The length of the CDR3 is 12 residues. The V gene lost 5 bases and the J gene lost 5 bases, with 8 bases spanning the gap. CDR3 in DNA: TGTGCCAGCAGGGGAAGGGACAATGAGCAGTTCTTC. Its translation is CASRGRDNEQFF.

This clonotype is medium-sized within its sample. The chain has TRBV19 and TRBJ1-3; D remains unclear. The CDR3 spans 14 residues. Germline CDR1 and CDR2: LNHDA and SQIVND (reference sequence). Deletions cut 6 bases from V and 2 bases from J, with 11 bases between. DNA for the CDR3: TGTGCCAGTAGCATCAGCTACGCTGGAAACACCATATATTTT. Protein sequence: CASSISYAGNTIYF. The whole variable domain, filled in from reference TRBV19 and TRBJ1-3, reads DGGITQSPKYLFRKEGQNVTLSCEQNLNHDAMYWYRQDPGQGLRLIYYSQIVNDFQKGDIAEGYSVSREKKESFPLTVTSAQKNPTAFYLCASSISYAGNTIYFGEGSWLTVV.

The chain recombines TRBV7-2 with TRBJ2-3; D is uncertain. Per the germline V gene, CDR1 is SGHTA and CDR2 is FQGNSA. The CDR3 consists of 14 residues. Trimming shortened V by 2 bases and J by 6 bases, and 12 bases separated the two germline ends. The CDR3: CASSLFTGRDTQYF. CDR3 bases: TGTGCCAGCAGCTTATTCACCGGTCGGGATACGCAGTATTTT. The whole variable domain, filled in from reference TRBV7-2 and TRBJ2-3, reads GAGVSQSPSNKVTEKGKDVELRCDPISGHTALYWYRQSLGQGLEFLIYFQGNSAPDKSGLPSDRFSAERTGGSVSTLTIQRTQQEDSAVYLCASSLFTGRDTQYFGPGTRLTVL.

The sample holds one count of this clonotype. The chain links TRBV14 to TRBJ2-7; 10 positions match TRBD2. Unmatched junction bases numbered 2, after V lost 0 bases and J lost 3 bases. This CDR3 region has 15 residues. In germline, CDR1 is SGHDN, CDR2 FVKESK. The CDR3 sequence: CASSQETSGFYEQYF. CDR3 sequence (DNA): TGTGCCAGCAGCCAAGAGACTAGCGGGTTCTACGAGCAGTACTTC.

This clonotype was found a few times. This rearrangement joins TRBV6-5 to TRBJ1-1; D ambiguous. CDR3 length: 14 amino acids. CDR1 is MNHEY, CDR2 SVGAGI, per germline. The germline V and J ends were trimmed by 2 bases and 5 bases, with 12 bases remaining between them. As DNA, the CDR3 is TGTGCCAGCAGTTACACCGGGCTTGGGACTGAAGCTTTCTTT. It encodes CASSYTGLGTEAFF.

This clonotype ranks as hyperexpanded. This sequence joins TRBV2 and TRBJ2-7; D is perhaps TRBD1 or TRBD2 (6 bases each). Germline-derived CDR1 and CDR2 are SNHLY and FYNNEI. V gave up 8 bases and J gave up 5 bases, with 19 bases separating them. CDR3 length: 14 amino acids. The CDR3 nucleotides are TGTGCCAGCGGGCGGGACACCCTGACCAACGAGCAGTACTTC. It encodes CASGRDTLTNEQYF.

This clonotype is medium-sized by share. The V and J genes are TRBV19 and TRBJ2-7, with D tentatively TRBD1 (7 bases). V gave up 2 bases and J gave up 6 bases, with 14 bases separating them. The length of the CDR3 is 14 residues. Germline CDR1 reads LNHDA; CDR2 reads SQIVND (reference sequence). As DNA, the CDR3 is TGTGCCAGTAGTATAAGGGCGGGACAGACCGAGCAGTACTTC. Translating gives CASSIRAGQTEQYF. The full variable domain, rest sourced from reference TRBV19 and TRBJ2-7, is DGGITQSPKYLFRKEGQNVTLSCEQNLNHDAMYWYRQDPGQGLRLIYYSQIVNDFQKGDIAEGYSVSREKKESFPLTVTSAQKNPTAFYLCASSIRAGQTEQYFGPGTRLTVT.

This clonotype is judged large. The chain has TRBV24-1 and TRBJ2-1; D unclear. The CDR3 has 13 amino acids. CDR1 is KGHDR, CDR2 SFDVKD, per germline. The germline V and J ends were trimmed by 3 bases and 7 bases, with 9 bases remaining between them. CDR3 in DNA: TGTGCCACCAGTGATCCAGGTCTAAATGAGCAGTTCTTC. This sequence encodes CATSDPGLNEQFF.

By share of the sample, this clonotype is medium-sized (0.01 to 0.1%). Here the CDR3 DNA reads TGTGCCAGTAGTTTAGCGGGGGGATACAATGAGCAGTTCTTC. Its protein is CASSLAGGYNEQFF. The chain couples TRBV19 to TRBJ2-1; 10 nucleotides agree with TRBD2. The V gene's germline CDR1 is LNHDA and CDR2 SQIVND (reference sequence). V was clipped by 5 bases and J by 4 bases; unmatched bases: 2. This CDR3 spans 14 amino acids. Combining the CDR3 with reference TRBV19 and TRBJ2-1 gives the whole variable domain DGGITQSPKYLFRKEGQNVTLSCEQNLNHDAMYWYRQDPGQGLRLIYYSQIVNDFQKGDIAEGYSVSREKKESFPLTVTSAQKNPTAFYLCASSLAGGYNEQFFGPGTRLTVL.

This clonotype was seen only a few times. This chain's CDR3 is CASSPPWDRDNNEQFF. The CDR3 DNA reads as TGTGCCAGCAGCCCCCCTTGGGACAGGGATAACAATGAGCAGTTCTTC. V gene TRBV14 combines with J gene TRBJ2-1; 9 bases map to TRBD1. This CDR3 is built from 16 residues. V lost 4 bases to trimming and J lost 5 bases; unmatched junction nucleotides: 9. CDR1 and CDR2 (germline): SGHDN, FVKESK.

By share, this clonotype ranks as large. V usage is TRBV2 and J usage is TRBJ1-1; D ambiguous. V was shortened by 7 bases and J by 1 base, with 10 bases between the two germline ends. Germline CDR1 is SNHLY and CDR2 is FYNNEI. The CDR3 has 13 amino acids. The CDR3 DNA sequence: TGTGCCAGCAAGGACCCCCCGAACACTGAAGCTTTCTTT. Translated: CASKDPPNTEAFF.

This clonotype qualifies as medium-sized. The V gene is TRBV11-3, the J gene TRBJ2-1; D is unresolved. The germline CDR1 and CDR2 sequences are SGHNT and YENEEA. The CDR3 length is 14 residues. V shed 4 bases and J shed 7 bases, with 14 bases lying between them. The CDR3 spells CASSWPLNRNEQFF. CDR3 in DNA: TGTGCCAGCAGCTGGCCCCTTAATAGAAATGAGCAGTTCTTC.

By frequency in the sample, this clonotype is medium-sized (0.01 to 0.1%). The chain links TRBV19 to TRBJ2-7; D perhaps matches TRBD1 (5 bases). V was clipped by 5 bases and J by 1 base, with 9 bases between them. The CDR3 loop spans 13 amino acids. Germline values: CDR1 LNHDA, CDR2 SQIVND (reference sequence). The CDR3 spells CASSSAGSYEQYF. Written as DNA, the CDR3 is TGTGCCAGTAGTTCGGCAGGGTCCTACGAGCAGTACTTC.

By share, this clonotype ranks as medium-sized. The chain carries TRBV5-5 and TRBJ1-3; a weak D match, TRBD1 (6 bases). This CDR3 contains 15 residues. From germline, CDR1 is SGHKS and CDR2 YYEKEE (reference sequence). Between the trimmed V and J ends, which lost 4 bases and 1 base, there was a span of 12 bases. The CDR3 nucleotides are TGTGCCAGCAGCACCGACAGGATTTCTGGAAACACCATATATTTT. Its protein is CASSTDRISGNTIYF.

The V call is TRBV7-3, the J call TRBJ2-3, with 7 nucleotides matching TRBD2. Trimming cost V 3 bases and J 3 bases; bases outside gene matches: 9. The CDR3 has 16 residues. Germline values: CDR1 SGHTA, CDR2 FQGTGA. CDR3 DNA sequence: TGTGCCAGCAGCTTGGGGACGGGAGGTTGGACAGATACGCAGTATTTT. Translating gives CASSLGTGGWTDTQYF.

The chain employs TRBV7-3 and TRBJ2-1; 9 nucleotides line up with TRBD2. The CDR3 runs to 17 residues. The J segment lost 7 bases and the V segment lost 4 bases, leaving 14 bases of the junction unmatched. CDR1 and CDR2 (germline): SGHTA, FQGTGA. In nucleotides, the CDR3 is TGTGCCAGCAGCTCAAGATCGGGACTAGCCCCCTTTAATGAGCAGTTCTTC. Its protein is CASSSRSGLAPFNEQFF.

Within the sample, this clonotype is large. The CDR3 DNA reads as TGCAGTGCTAGAAGTCTAGGACATGAGCAGTTCTTC. Translated: CSARSLGHEQFF. The chain uses TRBV20-1 and TRBJ2-1, with D uncertain. The CDR3 extends over 12 amino acids. Germline V lookup: CDR1 DFQATT, CDR2 SNEGSKA (reference sequence). The germline V and J ends were trimmed by 2 bases and 8 bases, with 10 bases remaining between them.

This clonotype qualifies as medium-sized. The V call is TRBV19, the J call TRBJ2-5; no reliable D call. Trimming pared 6 bases from V and 0 bases from J, leaving 14 bases between. CDR3 length: 15 amino acids. The V gene's germline CDR1 is LNHDA and CDR2 SQIVND (reference sequence). The CDR3 nucleotides are TGTGCCAGTAGCCAAAGACTGGTGTACCAAGAGACCCAGTACTTC. It yields the protein CASSQRLVYQETQYF.

The V call is TRBV27, the J call TRBJ2-3; unclear D gene. CDR3 size: 10 residues. V lost 10 bases and J lost 4, with 6 bases in between. Germline V lookup: CDR1 MNHEY, CDR2 SMNVEV (reference sequence). In DNA form, the CDR3 reads TGTGCCACCCTGGCAGATACGCAGTATTTT. As protein: CATLADTQYF.

This clonotype rates as medium-sized. The J gene is TRBJ2-3, the V gene TRBV12-3 or TRBV12-4; D is undetermined. The V end was cut by 3 bases, the J end by 5 bases, with 6 bases between. This CDR3 is 12 amino acids long. CDR3 in DNA: TGTGCCAGCAGTTTTTTTGGAGATACGCAGTATTTT. This translates into CASSFFGDTQYF.

This clonotype was counted only a few times. The V call is TRBV14, the J call TRBJ2-3; D might be TRBD1 (5 bases). CDR1 is SGHDN and CDR2 is FVKESK in the germline V gene. V lost 3 bases, J lost 5 bases, and 12 bases lay in between. The CDR3 has 14 residues. The CDR3 reads CASSHWTTKDTQYF. DNA for the CDR3: TGTGCCAGCAGCCACTGGACAACCAAAGATACGCAGTATTTT.

By sample fraction, this clonotype is medium-sized. The rearrangement links TRBV20-1 to TRBJ2-3, with 8 bases fitting TRBD2. The CDR3 consists of 15 residues. The germline V gene has CDR1 DFQATT and CDR2 SNEGSKA (reference sequence). V trimming: 0 bases; J trimming: 2 bases; junction bases outside the gene matches: 4. The CDR3 region has the DNA TGCAGTGCTAGAGATATTAGCGGGGTCACAGATACGCAGTATTTT. Translation gives CSARDISGVTDTQYF.

By frequency in the sample, this clonotype is medium-sized (0.01 to 0.1%). V and J are TRBV29-1 and TRBJ1-1; D unresolved. CDR1 and CDR2 from the germline V gene are SQVTM and ANQGSEA. CDR3 length equals 14 residues. V lost 1 base to trimming and J lost 0 bases, with 9 bases between them. This CDR3 reads CSVEVDGMNTEAFF. Here the CDR3 DNA reads TGCAGCGTTGAAGTAGACGGGATGAACACTGAAGCTTTCTTT.

By share, this clonotype counts as medium-sized. The chain couples TRBV4-1 to TRBJ2-2; 13 nucleotides line up with TRBD2. This CDR3 is 20 amino acids long. The V gene end was trimmed by 3 bases and the J gene end by 1 base; junction bases not matched to a gene: 11. Germline loops: CDR1 MGHRA, CDR2 YSYEKL. CDR3 amino acids: CASSHVNLRTSGGNTGELFF. CDR3 nucleotide sequence: TGCGCCAGCAGCCATGTGAACCTCAGGACTAGCGGGGGGAACACCGGGGAGCTGTTTTTT.

This clonotype is judged medium-sized. The gene calls are TRBV28 and TRBJ2-1, with unresolved D. Looked up from germline, CDR1 is MDHEN and CDR2 is SYDVKM. Trimming removed 4 bases at V and 3 bases at J, with 7 bases between. The CDR3 is 13 amino acids. As DNA, the CDR3 is TGTGCCAGCAGTTCGACTTTCTACAATGAGCAGTTCTTC. Amino acid sequence: CASSSTFYNEQFF.

Concerning this clonotype itself: A much bigger clone sits one base away, suggesting this may be a read error. This sequence joins TRBV28 and TRBJ2-2; no clear D gene. Germline V gene data show CDR1 as MDHEN and CDR2 as SYDVKM. The CDR3 extends over 12 amino acids. The CDR3 sequence is CAGSPDTGELFF. The CDR3 nucleotides are TGTGCCGGCAGTCCGGACACCGGGGAGCTGTTTTTT.

In its sample, this clonotype ranks as medium-sized. This sequence joins TRBV9 and TRBJ2-1; D may be TRBD1 (6 bases). The V and J ends lost 3 bases and 3 bases respectively, with 19 bases between them. CDR3 length equals 17 residues. Germline V CDR1 and CDR2: SGDLS, YYNGEE. The CDR3 loop reads CASSGGPRGQDYNEQFF. CDR3 DNA sequence: TGTGCCAGCAGCGGGGGTCCTCGGGGACAAGACTACAATGAGCAGTTCTTC.